The 31 T cell receptor beta chains listed next were all sequenced from one sample in a study of cytomegalovirus exposure and HLA in healthy donors. Repertoires were generated with immunoSEQ multiplex PCR, while TCRdb's copy carries only in-frame clones and drops some. The sample gives roughly 140,000 clones, less than 90% of which show up once; 2.5% to 4% is in the top ten. The sample consisted of PBMCs. Source of these receptors: a woman aged 18 to 35 in good health and CMV-seropositive.

The chain recombines TRBV2 with TRBJ1-5; perhaps TRBD1 as D (5 bases). This CDR3 has 14 residues. Trimming cost V 6 bases and J 6 bases, with 15 bases left between them. Germline CDR1 reads SNHLY; CDR2 reads FYNNEI. CDR3 sequence reads: CASRETRAGQPQHF. CDR3 nucleotides: TGTGCCAGCAGAGAAACCAGGGCTGGTCAGCCCCAGCATTTT.

This clone was recorded a few times. The chain joins TRBV28 to TRBJ2-5; weak D call: TRBD1 (6 bases). Trimming cost V 5 bases and J 5 bases, with 18 bases left between them. The CDR3 runs to 15 residues. From germline, CDR1 is MDHEN and CDR2 SYDVKM. The CDR3 region has the DNA TGTGCCAGCAGTAGACCACAGGGTGCCTGGGAGACCCAGTACTTC. Amino acids: CASSRPQGAWETQYF.

The chain has TRBV11-3 and TRBJ2-1; D possibly corresponds to TRBD2 (6 bases). The V gene's germline CDR1 is SGHNT and CDR2 YENEEA. The V end was cut by 1 base, the J end by 7 bases, with 20 bases between. This CDR3 has 17 residues. DNA for the CDR3: TGTGCCAGCAGCTTAGTCTTTTCCCTATCTGGGGGGAATGAGCAGTTCTTC. Translating gives CASSLVFSLSGGNEQFF.

This sequence joins TRBV6-5 and TRBJ1-2, with 7 bases that match TRBD1. This CDR3 is built from 12 residues. Unmatched junction bases numbered 6, after V lost 6 bases and J lost 8 bases. Germline CDR1 MNHEY, CDR2 SVGAGI. CDR3 sequence (DNA): TGTGCCAGCAGCCGACAGGGTAACGGCTACACCTTC. Translated, it gives CASSRQGNGYTF.

This clone was picked up one time. The chain uses TRBV10-1 and TRBJ2-3, with D tentatively TRBD1 (6 bases). Germline V gives CDR1 WNHNN, CDR2 SYGVQD (reference sequence). V was cut by 3 bases and J by 3 bases, with 13 bases left in between. The CDR3 extends over 15 amino acids. In nucleotides, the CDR3 is TGCGCCAGCAGTGATTGGCAGGGGCAGACAGATACGCAGTATTTT. Encoded protein: CASSDWQGQTDTQYF.

The gene calls are TRBV25-1 and TRBJ2-3; 9 nucleotides match TRBD2. Germline V gene data show CDR1 as MGHDK and CDR2 as SYGVNS. CDR3 length equals 13 residues. V lost 8 bases to trimming and J lost 8 bases; unmatched junction nucleotides: 8. Written as DNA, the CDR3 is TGTGCCAGCTCCGGACTAGCGAAGGGTACGCAGTATTTT. Amino acids: CASSGLAKGTQYF.

Concerning this clone itself: The junction does not match germline at one end; this may be a read error. V gene TRBV7-9 combines with J gene TRBJ2-6, with 7 bases identical to TRBD2. This CDR3 is built from 17 residues. Germline CDR1 is SEHNR and CDR2 is FQNEAQ (reference sequence). The CDR3 spells CASSFSAGPSRANVLTF. The CDR3 nucleotides are TGTGCCAGCAGCTTTTCAGCGGGACCCTCTCGGGCCAACGTCCTGACTTTC. Using reference TRBV7-9 and TRBJ2-6 for the parts outside the CDR3, the full variable domain is DTGVSQNPRHKITKRGQNVTFRCDPISEHNRLYWYRQTLGQGPEFLTYFQNEAQLEKSRLLSDRFSAERPKGSFSTLEIQRTEQGDSAMYLCASSFSAGPSRANVLTFGAGSRLTVL.

This chain uses TRBV5-6 with TRBJ2-7, with a possible D match to TRBD1 (6 bases). CDR3 length equals 14 residues. The germline CDR1 and CDR2 sequences are SGHDT and YYEEEE. Trimming took off 2 bases at V and 2 bases at J, with 11 bases between the two ends. CDR3 sequence (DNA): TGTGCCAGCAGCTTACCGGGACAACCCTACGAGCAGTACTTC. Amino acids: CASSLPGQPYEQYF.

V is TRBV29-1 and J is TRBJ2-3; 7 bases are a match to TRBD1. The CDR3 runs to 12 residues. Per germline, CDR1 SQVTM and CDR2 ANQGSEA. Losses at the gene ends were 7 bases for V and 2 bases for J; bases not matched to a gene: 3. The CDR3 sequence is CSGDRDTDTQYF. The CDR3 DNA follows: TGCAGCGGAGACAGGGACACAGATACGCAGTATTTT.

This rearrangement joins TRBV15 to TRBJ1-1; D is unresolved. Germline CDR1 reads LNHNV; CDR2 reads YYDKDF (reference sequence). V lost 1 base and J lost 0, with 15 bases in between. This CDR3 is 17 amino acids long. This CDR3 reads CATSRGRATVMNTEAFF. As DNA, the CDR3 is TGTGCCACCAGCAGAGGCCGAGCGACTGTTATGAACACTGAAGCTTTCTTT. The complete variable domain, with remaining parts taken from reference TRBV15 and TRBJ1-1, reads DAMVIQNPRYQVTQFGKPVTLSCSQTLNHNVMYWYQQKSSQAPKLLFHYYDKDFNNEADTPDNFQSRRPNTSFCFLDIRSPGLGDTAMYLCATSRGRATVMNTEAFFGQGTRLTVV.

The chain couples TRBV9 to TRBJ2-3; D remains unclear. This CDR3 has 14 residues. Germline loops: CDR1 SGDLS, CDR2 YYNGEE. V gave up 3 bases and J gave up 0 bases, with 8 bases separating them. The CDR3 DNA reads as TGTGCCAGCAGCGCCGAACTTAGCACAGATACGCAGTATTTT. Residues: CASSAELSTDTQYF.

This clone appeared once. This chain uses TRBV7-8 with TRBJ2-2; 9 nucleotides line up with TRBD2. J was trimmed by 0 bases and V by 6 bases; bases with no gene match: 5. The CDR3 loop spans 16 amino acids. Germline CDR1 and CDR2: SGHVS and FQNEAQ. The CDR3 bases are TGTGCCAGCAGTCCGACTAGCGGAACGAACACCGGGGAGCTGTTTTTT. Its protein product is CASSPTSGTNTGELFF. Combining the CDR3 with reference TRBV7-8 and TRBJ2-2 gives the whole variable domain GAGVSQSPRYKVAKRGQDVALRCDPISGHVSLFWYQQALGQGPEFLTYFQNEAQLDKSGLPSDRFFAERPEGSVSTLKIQRTQQEDSAVYLCASSPTSGTNTGELFFGEGSRLTVL.

The chain has TRBV6-5 and TRBJ2-5; D may be TRBD2 (7 bases). V gave up 7 bases and J gave up 2 bases, with 17 bases separating them. The CDR3 length is 15 residues. Per germline, CDR1 MNHEY and CDR2 SVGAGI. The DNA for the CDR3 is TGTGCCAGCAAAATCTTCGGGGGGCATCAAGAGACCCAGTACTTC. Translation gives CASKIFGGHQETQYF.

The V gene is TRBV11-2, the J gene TRBJ2-2; no clear D. Trimming took off 1 base at V and 1 base at J, with 7 bases between the two ends. This CDR3 spans 15 amino acids. Germline V gene lookup returns CDR1 SGHAT and CDR2 FQNNGV. CDR3 DNA sequence: TGTGCCAGCAGCTTAGGCGCGCGGAACACCGGGGAGCTGTTTTTT. This codes for CASSLGARNTGELFF. Together with reference TRBV11-2 and TRBJ2-2, the CDR3 gives the full variable domain: EAGVAQSPRYKIIEKRQSVAFWCNPISGHATLYWYQQILGQGPKLLIQFQNNGVVDDSQLPKDRFSAERLKGVDSTLKIQPAKLEDSAVYLCASSLGARNTGELFFGEGSRLTVL.

V usage is TRBV2 and J usage is TRBJ1-2; D not certain. Germline loops: CDR1 SNHLY, CDR2 FYNNEI. The CDR3 runs to 15 residues. Between the trimmed V and J ends, which lost 2 bases and 4 bases, there was a span of 14 bases. The DNA for the CDR3 is TGTGCCAGCAGTGAACCCCGCGGGGTAATCTATGGCTACACCTTC. Protein: CASSEPRGVIYGYTF.

CDR3 amino acids: CAISDQNGSTEAFF. The CDR3 bases are TGTGCCATCAGTGACCAGAACGGGAGCACTGAAGCTTTCTTT. V usage is TRBV10-3 and J usage is TRBJ1-1; D uncertain. V was shortened by 3 bases and J by 4 bases, with 12 bases between the two germline ends. From germline, CDR1 is ENHRY and CDR2 SYGVKD. The CDR3 totals 14 residues.

With respect to this clone: One end of the junction does not line up with germline, which may come from a read error. This CDR3 is CASSVDPSGYPFF. The CDR3 nucleotides read TGTGCCAGCAGCGTAGATCCTAGCGGGTACCCATTTTTC. V usage is TRBV9 and J usage is TRBJ2-7, with 8 bases identical to TRBD2. The V gene's germline CDR1 is SGDLS and CDR2 YYNGEE. The CDR3 totals 13 residues. The full variable domain, in which reference TRBV9 and TRBJ2-7 provide the parts outside the CDR3, is DSGVTQTPKHLITATGQRVTLRCSPRSGDLSVYWYQQSLDQGLQFLIQYYNGEERAKGNILERFSAQQFPDLHSELNLSSLELGDSALYFCASSVDPSGYPFFGPGTRLTVT.

V gene TRBV5-1 combines with J gene TRBJ1-1; D possibly corresponds to TRBD1 (6 bases). Germline V gives CDR1 SGHRS, CDR2 YFSETQ. V lost 2 bases to trimming and J lost 1 base, with 15 bases between them. This CDR3 is built from 16 residues. CDR3 DNA sequence: TGCGCCAGCAGCTTACCCCCCCAGGGGTCGAACACTGAAGCTTTCTTT. As protein: CASSLPPQGSNTEAFF.

There are a few counts of this clone. The J gene is TRBJ1-1, the V gene TRBV4-1; weak D call: TRBD1 (6 bases). CDR3 length equals 14 residues. Trimming took 0 bases from V and 7 from J, leaving 12 bases between them. Germline V gene lookup returns CDR1 MGHRA and CDR2 YSYEKL. The CDR3 nucleotides read TGCGCCAGCAGCCAAGACAGGGGCAGTAGTGAAGCTTTCTTT. It translates to CASSQDRGSSEAFF.

The chain carries TRBV9 and TRBJ1-1; no clear D gene. V was trimmed by 1 base and J by 0 bases, leaving 7 bases between them. The V gene's germline CDR1 is SGDLS and CDR2 YYNGEE. This CDR3 is built from 14 residues. The CDR3 protein is CASSVTAMNTEAFF. CDR3 DNA sequence: TGTGCCAGCAGCGTAACTGCAATGAACACTGAAGCTTTCTTT.

V and J are TRBV28 and TRBJ2-7; TRBD2 matches at 7 bases. The germline V gene encodes CDR1 MDHEN and CDR2 SYDVKM. J was trimmed by 2 bases and V by 5 bases; bases with no gene match: 3. The CDR3 totals 13 residues. The CDR3 is CASSQAGPYEQYF. The CDR3 DNA is TGTGCCAGCAGTCAAGCGGGACCCTACGAGCAGTACTTC.

This chain links TRBV6-5 with TRBJ1-2; the D gene is possibly TRBD1 (6 bases). Trimming pared 5 bases from V and 4 bases from J, leaving 11 bases between. Per the germline V gene, CDR1 is MNHEY and CDR2 is SVGAGI. The CDR3 totals 13 residues. The CDR3 coding sequence is TGTGCCAGCAGTACGGACAGCTCCTATGGCTACACCTTC. Its translation is CASSTDSSYGYTF.

In this sample, this clone turned up once. J is TRBJ2-2 and V is TRBV9, with D tentatively TRBD1 (6 bases). Trimming pared 3 bases from V and 4 bases from J, leaving 19 bases between. This CDR3 has 17 residues. Germline V gene sequence: CDR1 SGDLS, CDR2 YYNGEE. The CDR3 here is CASSASLQLGGTGELFF. The CDR3 DNA sequence: TGTGCCAGCAGCGCCAGCCTCCAACTAGGGGGCACCGGGGAGCTGTTTTTT.

V and J are TRBV11-3 and TRBJ2-2, with 8 positions matching TRBD1. CDR3 size: 16 residues. CDR1 SGHNT and CDR2 YENEEA come from the germline V gene. Trimming at V came to 4 bases and at J to 7 bases, leaving 11 bases not matched to a gene. The CDR3 spells CASSSGQGVPGGELFF. The CDR3 DNA is TGTGCCAGCAGCTCCGGACAGGGTGTTCCTGGCGGGGAGCTGTTTTTT.

The V and J genes are TRBV5-1 and TRBJ1-3; unclear D gene. Trimming removed 5 bases from V and 2 bases from J, with 11 bases in between. CDR3 length equals 14 residues. Germline CDR1 reads SGHRS; CDR2 reads YFSETQ. Here the CDR3 reads CASREGQAGNTIYF. The CDR3 DNA reads as TGCGCCAGCAGGGAGGGTCAGGCTGGAAACACCATATATTTT.

The chain joins TRBV15 to TRBJ2-7; D possibly corresponds to TRBD1 (6 bases). Between the trimmed V and J ends, which lost 5 bases and 5 bases, there was a span of 19 bases. The CDR3 spans 15 residues. Germline CDR1 LNHNV, CDR2 YYDKDF (reference sequence). The CDR3 DNA is TGTGCCACCAGCCCACGGACAGTGGGTAGGGACGAGCAGTACTTC. Amino acids: CATSPRTVGRDEQYF. The variable domain in full, with the rest retrieved from reference TRBV15 and TRBJ2-7, is DAMVIQNPRYQVTQFGKPVTLSCSQTLNHNVMYWYQQKSSQAPKLLFHYYDKDFNNEADTPDNFQSRRPNTSFCFLDIRSPGLGDTAMYLCATSPRTVGRDEQYFGPGTRLTVT.

The chain couples TRBV2 to TRBJ2-7, with TRBD1 identical over 7 bases. CDR1 and CDR2 (germline): SNHLY, FYNNEI. The CDR3 covers 14 residues. Trimming took 6 bases from V and 2 from J; bases not matched to a gene: 7. CDR3 nucleotides: TGTGCCAGCAGCCCGGAGCAGGGGGCCTACGAGCAGTACTTC. It is translated as CASSPEQGAYEQYF.

The chain employs TRBV5-1 and TRBJ1-3, with D perhaps TRBD1 (5 bases). Germline V lookup: CDR1 SGHRS, CDR2 YFSETQ. V was clipped by 0 bases and J by 2 bases, with 12 bases between them. The length of the CDR3 is 16 residues. In nucleotides, the CDR3 is TGCGCCAGCAGCTTGGATTCCCAGGGCACTGGAAACACCATATATTTT. Amino acid sequence: CASSLDSQGTGNTIYF. The whole variable domain, filled in from reference TRBV5-1 and TRBJ1-3, reads KAGVTQTPRYLIKTRGQQVTLSCSPISGHRSVSWYQQTPGQGLQFLFEYFSETQRNKGNFPGRFSGRQFSNSRSEMNVSTLELGDSALYLCASSLDSQGTGNTIYFGEGSWLTVV.

The chain has TRBV4-2 and TRBJ2-2, with 7 bases aligning to TRBD2. Trimming took 4 bases from V and 4 from J; bases not matched to a gene: 9. The V gene's germline CDR1 is LGHNA and CDR2 YNFKEQ. The CDR3 runs to 16 residues. The CDR3 coding sequence is TGTGCCAGCAGCCGCGATAGCCTAGCGGCCACCGGGGAGCTGTTTTTT. It translates to CASSRDSLAATGELFF.

This rearrangement joins TRBV19 to TRBJ2-3; 9 nucleotides agree with TRBD2. After removal of 8 bases from V and 1 base from J, the junction contained 10 bases not matched to a gene. Per the germline V gene, CDR1 is LNHDA and CDR2 is SQIVND (reference sequence). The CDR3 covers 16 residues. CDR3 sequence reads: CASQTGIAGGTDTQYF. CDR3 nucleotide sequence: TGTGCCAGTCAAACAGGGATAGCGGGAGGCACAGATACGCAGTATTTT. Full variable domain (rest looked up from reference TRBV19 and TRBJ2-3): DGGITQSPKYLFRKEGQNVTLSCEQNLNHDAMYWYRQDPGQGLRLIYYSQIVNDFQKGDIAEGYSVSREKKESFPLTVTSAQKNPTAFYLCASQTGIAGGTDTQYFGPGTRLTVL.

This chain links TRBV5-5 with TRBJ2-7; D call uncertain. The V and J ends lost 5 bases and 4 bases respectively, with 7 bases between them. From germline, CDR1 is SGHKS and CDR2 YYEKEE (reference sequence). The CDR3 covers 11 residues. The CDR3 spells CASRKAYEQYF. The CDR3 DNA sequence: TGTGCCAGCAGGAAAGCGTACGAGCAGTACTTC.